A single TCR beta chain is shown here with its context. What it binds is unknown. The CDR3 runs 15 residues. Unmatched junction bases numbered 11, after V lost 4 bases and J lost 7 bases. The germline CDR1 and CDR2 sequences are SGHKS and YYEKEE (reference sequence). Sequencing was performed with immunoSEQ multiplex PCR; in TCRdb, only in-frame clones are kept and a portion is missing. The sample carries several thousand clones, less than 70% recorded once. This sample is drawn from a study of T cell clonotyping in hematopoietic cell transplantation. Study conclusions and caveats: CD4 and CD8 repertoire contributions could not be separated without sorting.

The clonotype comes from a male patient aged 60-70 years who had an allogeneic stem cell transplant from an unrelated donor, so the T cells may come from the graft donor. Some clones in this sample may be carry-over from other donors' samples. Source: peripheral blood mononuclear cells, taken 100 days after allogeneic stem cell transplant. The gene calls are TRBV5-5 and TRBJ2-1, with 7 bases lining up with TRBD1. For the CDR3, the DNA is TGTGCCAGCAGCCACGACAGGGTGAGTGGGAATGAGCAGTTCTTC. Its protein is CASSHDRVSGNEQFF.